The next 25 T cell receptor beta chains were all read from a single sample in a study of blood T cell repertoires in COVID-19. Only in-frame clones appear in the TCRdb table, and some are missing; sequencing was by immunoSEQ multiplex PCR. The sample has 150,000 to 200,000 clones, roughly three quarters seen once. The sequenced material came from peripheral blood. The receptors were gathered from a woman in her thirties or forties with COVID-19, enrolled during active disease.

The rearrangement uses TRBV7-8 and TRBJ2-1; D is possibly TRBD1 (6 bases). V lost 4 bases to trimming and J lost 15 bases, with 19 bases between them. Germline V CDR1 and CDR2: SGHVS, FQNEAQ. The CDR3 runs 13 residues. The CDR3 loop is CASSYRTDQSTFF. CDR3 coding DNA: TGTGCCAGCAGCTACCGGACAGACCAGAGCACGTTCTTC.

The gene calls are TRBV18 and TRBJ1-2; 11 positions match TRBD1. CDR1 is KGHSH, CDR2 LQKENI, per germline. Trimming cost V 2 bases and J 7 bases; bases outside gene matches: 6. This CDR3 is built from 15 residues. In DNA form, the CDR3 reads TGTGCCAGCTCACCAGGGACAGGGGGTCTGGTTGGCTACACCTTC. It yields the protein CASSPGTGGLVGYTF.

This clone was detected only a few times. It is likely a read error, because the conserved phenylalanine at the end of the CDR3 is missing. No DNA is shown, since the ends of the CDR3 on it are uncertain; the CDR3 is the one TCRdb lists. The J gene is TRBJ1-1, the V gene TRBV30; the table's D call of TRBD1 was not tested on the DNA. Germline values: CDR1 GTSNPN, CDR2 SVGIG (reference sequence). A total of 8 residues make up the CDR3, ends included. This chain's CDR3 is CAWGQFRI.

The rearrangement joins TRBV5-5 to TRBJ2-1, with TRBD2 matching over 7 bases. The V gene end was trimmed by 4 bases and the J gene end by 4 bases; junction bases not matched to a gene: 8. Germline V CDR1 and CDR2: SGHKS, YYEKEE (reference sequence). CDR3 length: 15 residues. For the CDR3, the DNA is TGTGCCAGCAGCGGGGGGGACGACTTTTACAATGAGCAGTTCTTC. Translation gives CASSGGDDFYNEQFF.

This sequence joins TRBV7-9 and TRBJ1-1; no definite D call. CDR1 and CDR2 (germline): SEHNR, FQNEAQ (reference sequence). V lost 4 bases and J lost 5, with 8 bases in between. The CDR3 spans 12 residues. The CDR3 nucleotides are TGTGCCAGCAGCTCCTCCCGGACTGAAGCTTTCTTT. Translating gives CASSSSRTEAFF.

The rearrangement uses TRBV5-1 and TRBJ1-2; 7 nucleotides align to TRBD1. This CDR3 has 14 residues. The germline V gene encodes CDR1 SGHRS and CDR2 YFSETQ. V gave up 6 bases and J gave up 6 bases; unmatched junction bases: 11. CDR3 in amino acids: CASKPTDRADGYTF. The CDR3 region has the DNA TGCGCCAGCAAACCCACCGACAGGGCTGATGGCTACACCTTC.

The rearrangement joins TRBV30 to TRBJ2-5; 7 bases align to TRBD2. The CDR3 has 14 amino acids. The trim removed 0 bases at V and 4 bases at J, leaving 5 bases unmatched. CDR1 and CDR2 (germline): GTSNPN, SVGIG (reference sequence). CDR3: CAWSVRGDRETQYF. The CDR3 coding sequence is TGTGCCTGGAGTGTACGGGGGGACCGAGAGACCCAGTACTTC.

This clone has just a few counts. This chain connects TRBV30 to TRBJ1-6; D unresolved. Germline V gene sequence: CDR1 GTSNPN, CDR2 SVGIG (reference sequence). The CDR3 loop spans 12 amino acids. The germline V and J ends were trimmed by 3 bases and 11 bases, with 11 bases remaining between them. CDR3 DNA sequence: TGTGCCTGGAGCCTAGGAGGGCCACCCCTCCACTTT. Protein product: CAWSLGGPPLHF. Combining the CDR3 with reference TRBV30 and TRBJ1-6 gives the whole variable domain SQTIHQWPATLVQPVGSPLSLECTVEGTSNPNLYWYRQAAGRGLQLLFYSVGIGQISSEVPQNLSASRPQDRQFILSSKKLLLSDSGFYLCAWSLGGPPLHFGNGTRLTVT.

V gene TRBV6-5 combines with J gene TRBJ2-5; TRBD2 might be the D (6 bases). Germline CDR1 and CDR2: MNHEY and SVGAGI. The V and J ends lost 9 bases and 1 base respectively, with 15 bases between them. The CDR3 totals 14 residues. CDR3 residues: CASGLASVQETQYF. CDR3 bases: TGTGCCAGTGGTCTAGCGAGTGTCCAAGAGACCCAGTACTTC.

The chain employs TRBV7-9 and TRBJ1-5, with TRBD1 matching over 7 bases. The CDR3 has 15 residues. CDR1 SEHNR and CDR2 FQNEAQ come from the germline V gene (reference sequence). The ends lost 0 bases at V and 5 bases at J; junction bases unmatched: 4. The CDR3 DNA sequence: TGTGCCAGCAGCTTAGCCGGGACAGCATATCAGCCCCAGCATTTT. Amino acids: CASSLAGTAYQPQHF.

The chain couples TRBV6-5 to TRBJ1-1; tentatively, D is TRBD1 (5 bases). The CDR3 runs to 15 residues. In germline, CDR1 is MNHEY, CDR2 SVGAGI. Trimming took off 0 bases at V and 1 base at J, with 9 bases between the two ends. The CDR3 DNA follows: TGTGCCAGCAGTTACTCGAATACAGGGAACACTGAAGCTTTCTTT. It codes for CASSYSNTGNTEAFF.

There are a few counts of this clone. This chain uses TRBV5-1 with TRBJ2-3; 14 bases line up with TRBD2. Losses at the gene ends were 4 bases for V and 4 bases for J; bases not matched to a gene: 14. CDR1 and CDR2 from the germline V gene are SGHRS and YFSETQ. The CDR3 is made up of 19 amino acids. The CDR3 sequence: CASSRATHGLAGGADTQYF. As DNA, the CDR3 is TGCGCCAGCAGCCGGGCTACCCACGGACTAGCGGGAGGAGCAGATACGCAGTATTTT.

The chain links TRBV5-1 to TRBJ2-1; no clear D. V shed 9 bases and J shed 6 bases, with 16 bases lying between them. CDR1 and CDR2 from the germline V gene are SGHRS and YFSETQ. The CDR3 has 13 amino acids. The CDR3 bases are TGCGCCACCGCGACTTGGGTCGGCAATGAGCAGTTCTTC. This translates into CATATWVGNEQFF.

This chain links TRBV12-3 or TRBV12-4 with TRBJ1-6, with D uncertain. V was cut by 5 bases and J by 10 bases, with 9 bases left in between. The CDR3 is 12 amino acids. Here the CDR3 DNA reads TGTGCCAGCAGTCCTATTCCCTCACCCCTCCACTTT. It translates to CASSPIPSPLHF.

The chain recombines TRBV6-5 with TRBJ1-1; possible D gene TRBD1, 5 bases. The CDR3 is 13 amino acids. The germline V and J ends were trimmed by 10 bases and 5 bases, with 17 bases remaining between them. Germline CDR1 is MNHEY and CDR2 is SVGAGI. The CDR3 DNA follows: TGTGCCACCCGGCCTAAGGGGTCTACTGAAGCTTTCTTT. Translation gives CATRPKGSTEAFF.

CDR3 sequence: CSAEGVGGYTF. DNA for the CDR3: TGCAGTGCCGAGGGGGTCGGTGGCTACACCTTC. The chain is built from TRBV20-1 and TRBJ1-2; the D gene is possibly TRBD1 (6 bases). The germline V and J ends were trimmed by 6 bases and 7 bases, with 12 bases remaining between them. Germline V CDR1 and CDR2: DFQATT, SNEGSKA (reference sequence). The CDR3 covers 11 residues.

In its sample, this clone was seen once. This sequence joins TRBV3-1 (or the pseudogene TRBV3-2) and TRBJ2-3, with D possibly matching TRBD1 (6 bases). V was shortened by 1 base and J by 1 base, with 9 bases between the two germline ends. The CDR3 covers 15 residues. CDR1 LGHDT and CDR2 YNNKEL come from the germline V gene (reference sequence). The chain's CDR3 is CASSQVPGGTDTQYF. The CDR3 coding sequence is TGTGCCAGCAGCCAAGTTCCAGGGGGCACAGATACGCAGTATTTT.

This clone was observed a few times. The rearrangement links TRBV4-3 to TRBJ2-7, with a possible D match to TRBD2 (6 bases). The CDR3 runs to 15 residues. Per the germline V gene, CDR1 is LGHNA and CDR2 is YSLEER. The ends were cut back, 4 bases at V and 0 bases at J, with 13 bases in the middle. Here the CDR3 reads CASSPGLRSSYEQYF. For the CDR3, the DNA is TGCGCCAGCAGCCCGGGACTGAGGAGCTCCTACGAGCAGTACTTC.

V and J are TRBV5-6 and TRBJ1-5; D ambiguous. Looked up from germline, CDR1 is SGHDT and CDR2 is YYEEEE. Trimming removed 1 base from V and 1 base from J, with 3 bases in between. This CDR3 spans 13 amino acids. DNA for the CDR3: TGTGCCAGCAGCTTGAGCAGCAATCAGCCCCAGCATTTT. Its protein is CASSLSSNQPQHF.

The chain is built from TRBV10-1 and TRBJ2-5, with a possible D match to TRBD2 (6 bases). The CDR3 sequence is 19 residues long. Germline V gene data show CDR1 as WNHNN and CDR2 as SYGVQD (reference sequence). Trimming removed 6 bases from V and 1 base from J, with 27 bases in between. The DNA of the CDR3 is TGCGCCAGCAGCGACTCGGCTAGCGTGGGCCCGGACGGCCAAGAGACCCAGTACTTC. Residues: CASSDSASVGPDGQETQYF.

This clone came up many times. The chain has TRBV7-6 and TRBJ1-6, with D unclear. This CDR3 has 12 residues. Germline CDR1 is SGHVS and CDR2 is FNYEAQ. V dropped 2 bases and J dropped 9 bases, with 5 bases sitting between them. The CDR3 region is CASSLSGSPLHF. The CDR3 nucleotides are TGTGCCAGCAGCTTAAGCGGTTCACCCCTCCACTTT.

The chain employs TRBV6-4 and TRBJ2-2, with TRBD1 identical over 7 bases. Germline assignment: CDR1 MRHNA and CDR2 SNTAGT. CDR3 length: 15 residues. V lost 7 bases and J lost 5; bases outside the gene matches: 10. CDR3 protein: CASKEQGIGTGELFF. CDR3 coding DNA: TGTGCCAGCAAAGAACAGGGGATCGGGACCGGGGAGCTGTTTTTT.

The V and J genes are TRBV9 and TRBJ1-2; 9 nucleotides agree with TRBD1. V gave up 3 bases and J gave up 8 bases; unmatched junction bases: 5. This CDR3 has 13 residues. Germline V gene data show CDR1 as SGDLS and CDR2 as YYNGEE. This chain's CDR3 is CASSAGTGSGYTF. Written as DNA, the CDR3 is TGTGCCAGCAGCGCCGGGACAGGGTCCGGCTACACCTTC.

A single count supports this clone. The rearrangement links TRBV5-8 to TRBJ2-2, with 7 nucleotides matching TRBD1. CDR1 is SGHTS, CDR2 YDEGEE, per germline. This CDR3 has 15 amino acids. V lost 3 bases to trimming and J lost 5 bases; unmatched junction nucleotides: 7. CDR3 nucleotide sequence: TGTGCCAGCAGCTGGGGACAGCGAAAAACCGGGGAGCTGTTTTTT. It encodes CASSWGQRKTGELFF.

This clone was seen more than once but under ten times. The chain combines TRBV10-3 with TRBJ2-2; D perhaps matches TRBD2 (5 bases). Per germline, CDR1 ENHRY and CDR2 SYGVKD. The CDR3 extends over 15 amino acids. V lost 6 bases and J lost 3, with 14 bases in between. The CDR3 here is CAIRRTSLDTGELFF. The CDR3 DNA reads TGTGCCATCAGGCGGACTTCTCTGGACACCGGGGAGCTGTTTTTT.